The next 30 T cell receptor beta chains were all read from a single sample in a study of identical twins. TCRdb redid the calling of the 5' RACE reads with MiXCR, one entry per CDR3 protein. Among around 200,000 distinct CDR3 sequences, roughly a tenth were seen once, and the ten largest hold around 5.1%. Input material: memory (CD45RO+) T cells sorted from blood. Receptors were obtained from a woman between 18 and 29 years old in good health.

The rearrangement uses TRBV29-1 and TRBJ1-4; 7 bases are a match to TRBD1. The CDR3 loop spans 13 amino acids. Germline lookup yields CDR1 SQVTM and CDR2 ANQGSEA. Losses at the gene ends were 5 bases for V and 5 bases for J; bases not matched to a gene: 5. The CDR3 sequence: CSVRQGTNEKLFF. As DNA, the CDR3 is TGCAGCGTTAGACAGGGAACGAATGAAAAACTGTTTTTT.

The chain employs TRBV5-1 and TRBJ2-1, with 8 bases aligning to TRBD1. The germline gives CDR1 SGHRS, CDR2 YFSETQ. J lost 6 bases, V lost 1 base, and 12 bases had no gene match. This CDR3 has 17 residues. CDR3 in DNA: TGCGCCAGCAGCTTGAAGGCCGGCCAGGGGGCAGGCAATGAGCAGTTCTTC. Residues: CASSLKAGQGAGNEQFF.

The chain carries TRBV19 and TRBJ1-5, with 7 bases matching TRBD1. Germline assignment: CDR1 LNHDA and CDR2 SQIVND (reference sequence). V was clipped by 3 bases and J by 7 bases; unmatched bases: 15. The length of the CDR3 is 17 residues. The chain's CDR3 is CASSMRGGGIIRQPQHF. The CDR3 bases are TGTGCCAGTAGTATGAGAGGAGGGGGCATCATCCGCCAGCCCCAGCATTTT.

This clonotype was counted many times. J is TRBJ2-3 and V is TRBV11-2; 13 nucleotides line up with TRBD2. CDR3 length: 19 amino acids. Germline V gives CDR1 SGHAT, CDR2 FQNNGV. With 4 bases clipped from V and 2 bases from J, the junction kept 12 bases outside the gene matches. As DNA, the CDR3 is TGTGCCAGCAGCTCCAGAGGGACTAGCGGGGCCACCTCCACAGATACGCAGTATTTT. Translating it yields CASSSRGTSGATSTDTQYF.

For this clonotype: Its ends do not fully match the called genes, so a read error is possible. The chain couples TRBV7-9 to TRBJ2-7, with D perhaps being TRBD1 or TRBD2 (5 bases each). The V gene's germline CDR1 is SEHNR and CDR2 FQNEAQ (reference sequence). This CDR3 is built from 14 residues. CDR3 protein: CASSLTGTVYELYF. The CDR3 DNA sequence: TGTGCCAGCAGCCTTACCGGGACGGTCTACGAGCTGTACTTC.

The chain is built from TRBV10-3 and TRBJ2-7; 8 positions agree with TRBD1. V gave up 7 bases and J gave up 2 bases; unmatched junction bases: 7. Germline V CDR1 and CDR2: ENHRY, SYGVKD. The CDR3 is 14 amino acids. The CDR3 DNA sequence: TGTGCCATCACTAGGACAGGGACAACCTACGAGCAGTACTTC. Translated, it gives CAITRTGTTYEQYF.

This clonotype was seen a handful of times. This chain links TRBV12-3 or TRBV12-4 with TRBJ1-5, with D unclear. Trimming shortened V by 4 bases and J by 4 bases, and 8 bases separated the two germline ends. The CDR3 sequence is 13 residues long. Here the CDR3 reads CASSWVRNQPQHF. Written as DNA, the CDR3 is TGTGCCAGCAGTTGGGTCAGGAATCAGCCCCAGCATTTT.

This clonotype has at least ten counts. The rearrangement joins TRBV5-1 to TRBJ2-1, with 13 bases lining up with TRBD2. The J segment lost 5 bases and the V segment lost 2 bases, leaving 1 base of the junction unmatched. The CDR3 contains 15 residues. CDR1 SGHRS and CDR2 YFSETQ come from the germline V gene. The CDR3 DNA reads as TGCGCCAGCAGCTTCGGGACTAGCGGGGACAATGAGCAGTTCTTC. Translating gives CASSFGTSGDNEQFF.

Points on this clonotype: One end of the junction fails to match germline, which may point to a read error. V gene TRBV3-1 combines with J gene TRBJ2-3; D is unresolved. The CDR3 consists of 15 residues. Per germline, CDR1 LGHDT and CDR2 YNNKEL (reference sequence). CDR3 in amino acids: CATSQEVGFTDTQYF. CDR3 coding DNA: TGTGCCACCAGCCAAGAGGTGGGGTTCACAGATACGCAGTATTTT.

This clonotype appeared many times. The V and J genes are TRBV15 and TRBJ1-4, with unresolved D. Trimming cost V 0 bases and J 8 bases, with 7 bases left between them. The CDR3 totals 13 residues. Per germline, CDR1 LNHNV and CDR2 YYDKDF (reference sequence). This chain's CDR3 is CATSRDREEKLFF. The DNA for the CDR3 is TGTGCCACCAGCAGAGATAGGGAGGAAAAACTGTTTTTT.

The CDR3 sequence: CSAVLLAGDYNEQFF. DNA of the CDR3: TGCAGTGCTGTTCTTCTAGCGGGAGATTACAATGAGCAGTTCTTC. The chain combines TRBV20-1 with TRBJ2-1; 10 bases map to TRBD2. Losses at the gene ends were 5 bases for V and 4 bases for J; bases not matched to a gene: 8. This CDR3 contains 15 residues. CDR1 DFQATT and CDR2 SNEGSKA come from the germline V gene (reference sequence).

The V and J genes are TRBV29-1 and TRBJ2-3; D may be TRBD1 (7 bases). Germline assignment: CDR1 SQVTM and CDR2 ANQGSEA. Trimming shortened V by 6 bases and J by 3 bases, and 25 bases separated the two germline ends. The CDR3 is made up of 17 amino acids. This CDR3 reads CSVKPLAGGRLTDTQYF. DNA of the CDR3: TGCAGCGTGAAGCCCCTCGCAGGGGGGAGGCTTACAGATACGCAGTATTTT.

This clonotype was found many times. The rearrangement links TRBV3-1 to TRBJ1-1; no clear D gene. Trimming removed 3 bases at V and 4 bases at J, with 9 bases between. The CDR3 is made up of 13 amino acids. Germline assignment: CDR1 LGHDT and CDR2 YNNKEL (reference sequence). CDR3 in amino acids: CASSHGESTEAFF. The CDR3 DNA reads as TGTGCCAGCAGCCACGGGGAAAGCACTGAAGCTTTCTTT.

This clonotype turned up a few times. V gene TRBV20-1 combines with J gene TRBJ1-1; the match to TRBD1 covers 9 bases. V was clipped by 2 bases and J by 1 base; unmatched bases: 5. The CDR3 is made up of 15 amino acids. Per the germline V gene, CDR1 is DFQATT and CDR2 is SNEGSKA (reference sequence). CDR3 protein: CSARTPGQGNTEAFF. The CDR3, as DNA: TGCAGTGCTAGAACCCCGGGACAGGGGAACACTGAAGCTTTCTTT.

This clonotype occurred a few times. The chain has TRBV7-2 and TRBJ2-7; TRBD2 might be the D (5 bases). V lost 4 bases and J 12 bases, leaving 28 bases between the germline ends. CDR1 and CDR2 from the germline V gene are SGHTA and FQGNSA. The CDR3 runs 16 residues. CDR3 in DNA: TGTGCCAGCAGCTCTAGCAGAACAGATTACCAAGAGCGTCCGTACTTC. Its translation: CASSSSRTDYQERPYF.

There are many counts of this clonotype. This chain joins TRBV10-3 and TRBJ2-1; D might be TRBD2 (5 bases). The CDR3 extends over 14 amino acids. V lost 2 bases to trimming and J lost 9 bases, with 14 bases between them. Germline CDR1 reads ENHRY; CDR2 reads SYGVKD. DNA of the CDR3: TGTGCCATCAGTGAGAACACGGGGTGGGCTGAGCAGTTCTTC. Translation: CAISENTGWAEQFF.

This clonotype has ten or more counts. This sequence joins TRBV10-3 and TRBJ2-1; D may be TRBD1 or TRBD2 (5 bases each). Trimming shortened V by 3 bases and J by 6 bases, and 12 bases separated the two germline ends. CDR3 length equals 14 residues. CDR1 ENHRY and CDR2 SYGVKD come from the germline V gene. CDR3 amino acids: CAISEPGTANEQFF. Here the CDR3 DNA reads TGTGCCATCAGTGAACCAGGGACGGCCAATGAGCAGTTCTTC.

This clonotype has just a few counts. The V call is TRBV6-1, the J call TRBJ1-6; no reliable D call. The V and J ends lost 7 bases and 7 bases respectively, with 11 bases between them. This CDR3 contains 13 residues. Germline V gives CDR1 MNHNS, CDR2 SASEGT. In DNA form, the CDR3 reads TGTGCCAGCATTGCTGACTTGAATTCACCCCTCCACTTT. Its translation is CASIADLNSPLHF.

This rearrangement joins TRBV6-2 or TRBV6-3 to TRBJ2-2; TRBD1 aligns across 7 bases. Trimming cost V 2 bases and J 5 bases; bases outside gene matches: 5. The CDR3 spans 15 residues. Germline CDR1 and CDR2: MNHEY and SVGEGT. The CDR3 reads CASSYAGGRTGELFF. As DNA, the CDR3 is TGTGCCAGCAGTTACGCAGGGGGACGGACCGGGGAGCTGTTTTTT.

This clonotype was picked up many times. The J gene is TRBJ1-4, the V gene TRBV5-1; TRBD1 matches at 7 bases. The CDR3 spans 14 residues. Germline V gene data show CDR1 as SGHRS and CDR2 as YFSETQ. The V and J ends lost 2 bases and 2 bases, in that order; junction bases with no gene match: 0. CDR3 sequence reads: CASSLGGTNEKLFF. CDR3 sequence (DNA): TGCGCCAGCAGCTTAGGGGGCACTAATGAAAAACTGTTTTTT.

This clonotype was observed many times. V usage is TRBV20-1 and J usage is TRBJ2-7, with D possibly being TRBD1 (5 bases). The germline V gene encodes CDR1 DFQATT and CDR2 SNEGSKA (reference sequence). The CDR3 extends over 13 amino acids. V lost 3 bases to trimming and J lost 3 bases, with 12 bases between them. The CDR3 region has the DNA TGCAGTGCTAGGGACACCTCCGACTACGAGCAGTACTTC. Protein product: CSARDTSDYEQYF.

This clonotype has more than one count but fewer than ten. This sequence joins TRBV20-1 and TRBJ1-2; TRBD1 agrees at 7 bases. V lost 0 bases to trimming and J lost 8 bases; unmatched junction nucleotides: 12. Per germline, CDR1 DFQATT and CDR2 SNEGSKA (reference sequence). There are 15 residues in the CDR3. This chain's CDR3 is CSARDISGTVKGYTF. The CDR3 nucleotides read TGCAGTGCTAGAGATATCTCCGGGACAGTAAAAGGCTACACCTTC.

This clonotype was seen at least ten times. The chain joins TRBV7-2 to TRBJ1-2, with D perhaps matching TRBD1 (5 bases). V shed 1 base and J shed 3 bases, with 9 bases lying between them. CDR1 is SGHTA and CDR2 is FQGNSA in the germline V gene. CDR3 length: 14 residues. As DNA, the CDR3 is TGTGCCAGCAGCTTAGAGGGGTTCCACTATGGCTACACCTTC. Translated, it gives CASSLEGFHYGYTF.

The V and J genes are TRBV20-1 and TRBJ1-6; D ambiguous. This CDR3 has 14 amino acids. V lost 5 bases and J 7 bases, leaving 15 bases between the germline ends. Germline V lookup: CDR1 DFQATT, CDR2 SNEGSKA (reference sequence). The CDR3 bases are TGCAGTGCTGTTATCAGGACGGAGAATTCACCCCTCCACTTT. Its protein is CSAVIRTENSPLHF.

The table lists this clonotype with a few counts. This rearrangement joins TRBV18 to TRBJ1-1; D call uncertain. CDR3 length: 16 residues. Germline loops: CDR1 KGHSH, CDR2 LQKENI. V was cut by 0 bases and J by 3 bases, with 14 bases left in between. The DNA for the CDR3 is TGTGCCAGCTCACCACCAGGGAGGTATAGCGACACTGAAGCTTTCTTT. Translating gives CASSPPGRYSDTEAFF.

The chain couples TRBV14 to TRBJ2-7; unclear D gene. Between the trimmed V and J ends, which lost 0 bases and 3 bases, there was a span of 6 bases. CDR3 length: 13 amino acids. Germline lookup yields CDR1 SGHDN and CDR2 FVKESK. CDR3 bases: TGTGCCAGCAGCCAAGATCTGGTCTACGAGCAGTACTTC. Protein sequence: CASSQDLVYEQYF.

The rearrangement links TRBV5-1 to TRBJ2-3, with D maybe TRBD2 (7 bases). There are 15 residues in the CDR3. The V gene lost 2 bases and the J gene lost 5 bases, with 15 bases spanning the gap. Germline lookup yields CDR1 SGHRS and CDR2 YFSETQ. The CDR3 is CASSFRAGAGDTQYF. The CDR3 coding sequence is TGCGCCAGCAGCTTCAGGGCGGGGGCGGGAGATACGCAGTATTTT.

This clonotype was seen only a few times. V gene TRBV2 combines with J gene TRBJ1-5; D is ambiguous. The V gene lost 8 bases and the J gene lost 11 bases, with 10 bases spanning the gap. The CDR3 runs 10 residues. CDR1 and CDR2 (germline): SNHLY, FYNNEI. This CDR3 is CASAGETQHF. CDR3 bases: TGTGCCAGCGCCGGAGAGACCCAGCATTTT. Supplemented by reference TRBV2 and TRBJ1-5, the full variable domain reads EPEVTQTPSHQVTQMGQEVILRCVPISNHLYFYWYRQILGQKVEFLVSFYNNEISEKSEIFDDQFSVERPDGSNFTLKIRSTKLEDSAMYFCASAGETQHFGDGTRLSIL.

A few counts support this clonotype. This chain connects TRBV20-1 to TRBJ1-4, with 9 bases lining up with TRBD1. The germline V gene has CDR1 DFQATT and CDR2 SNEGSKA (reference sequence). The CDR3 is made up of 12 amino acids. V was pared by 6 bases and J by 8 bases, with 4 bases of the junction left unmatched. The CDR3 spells CSAGQGGEKLFF. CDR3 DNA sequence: TGCAGTGCGGGACAGGGAGGCGAAAAACTGTTTTTT.

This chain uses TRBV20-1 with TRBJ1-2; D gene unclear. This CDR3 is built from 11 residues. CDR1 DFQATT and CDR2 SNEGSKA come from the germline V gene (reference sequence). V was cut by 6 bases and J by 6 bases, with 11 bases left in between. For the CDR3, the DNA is TGCAGTGCGAGCCGGGCGGATGGCTACACCTTC. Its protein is CSASRADGYTF.